This T cell receptor (beta chain) comes out of a study of shared clonotypes between healthy human individuals (dated by TCRdb to 2018 to 2021). Study-level background: The cohort included three men and two women between 18 and 49 years of age. For each donor, three plates each were used for CD4 naive and CD4 memory, two plates were used for CD8 naive, and one plate was used for CD8 memory. To increase sequencing depth and limit assay-specific biases, different laboratories used diverse techniques to prepare libraries and sequence TCR repertoires. Each donor's leukapheresis produced roughly between roughly 0.94 and 9.5 billion PBMCs. To estimate repertoire size and how much clonotypes are shared between individuals, the study performed deep sequencing of blood TCR repertoires from roughly five healthy adults.

Using the deep immunoSEQ assay, multiplex PCR amplified TCR CDR3 regions from genomic DNA. For each cell subset, the extracted genomic DNA was distributed evenly across all wells of several immunoSEQ 96-well plates, and each plate served as one replicate. For sorted subsets, each replicate PCR was loaded with 200 to 250 ng genomic DNA, equivalent to 25,000 to 35,000 T cell genomes. The purified libraries were quantified using a Qubit 3.0 fluorometer, sized with a Bioanalyzer 2100, and then quantified again using the KAPA Library Quantification kit. Every immunoSEQ 96-well plate was sequenced on a separate single-read 150-cycle Illumina NextSeq 550 flow cell. The authors' analysis ran thus. The immunoSEQ output contained only junctional sequences without quality scores, so filtering could not match that applied to full-length reads. To assign V/J genes and CDR3, sequences were annotated against IMGT germline references using PyIR, a Python wrapper for IgBLAST v1.9. Reads with weak V/J assignments (E-value above 1e-6), missing CDR3, stop codons, out-of-frame junctions, or ambiguous translated residues were removed. V3J clonotypes were defined as sequences sharing the same inferred V gene, J gene, and CDR3 amino acid sequence. To compute the percentage overlap between repertoires, the number of shared unique clonotypes was divided by the size of the smaller repertoire. Repertoire richness was assessed with RTK rarefaction, the Chao1 estimator, and Recon v2.1 estimates of unobserved clonotypes. Generation probabilities for all TCRbeta clonotypes obtained by the gDNA method from a handful of donors were computed using OLGA. The immuneACCESS repertoire file appears here via TCRdb, limited to in-frame rearrangements. These files lack a portion of the clones; in checked studies, under half of the deficit traces to unresolved V genes, and the cause of the others is not known. That table supplies the V and J calls and clone size; D and trimming were determined from the DNA. This sample gives millions of clones in total; around nine tenths of them show up just once. In total, the top ten clones hold about 0.13% of the sample.

Donors were healthy HIV-negative adults with no recently reported acute infections or vaccinations. All donors were Caucasian adults living in Nashville, Tennessee, USA. CD4+ T cells were enriched by magnetic negative selection; naive cells were then positively selected on CD45RA, and the negative fraction formed the memory subset. After blood collection by leukapheresis, PBMCs were isolated using Ficoll-Histopaque density gradient centrifugation and then cryopreserved in the vapor phase of liquid nitrogen. Purity and quantity of every magnetically sorted T cell population were checked by analytical flow cytometry. Genomic DNA was isolated from each sorted fraction and quantified by UV absorbance on a Nanodrop 2000c. Summary of the overall study and its limitations: The small number of donors limited the genetic and exposure-history diversity represented. Compared with non-shared clonotypes, the clonotypes found in all four sorted-subset donors had higher generation probabilities. Estimated clonotype richness was generally larger for naive than for memory subsets. Sampling was restricted to blood, and TCR repertoires in tissue are likely to differ from TCR repertoires in blood. Rarefaction of sorted-subset datasets indicated incomplete sequencing despite the large sequencing depth. Based on pairwise subsampling, the degree of clonotype sharing among donors was expected to be affected by sequencing depth. Across a few donors, around 5% of naive CD4, 3% to 3.5% of naive CD8, around 2.5% of memory CD4, and 0.4% of memory CD8 clonotypes were shared.

CDR1 and CDR2, looked up from the germline V gene (reference sequence), are MNHEY and SMNVEV. The germline V end is reduced by 6 bases and the J end by 0 bases; junction bases left unmatched: 8. The CDR3 starts with the cysteine, ends with the phenylalanine, and has 16 residues. Left in the record is the CDR3 DNA by itself, 48 bases read in frame from the first base. Remarks on this clone: The antigen this receptor binds is unknown. Base qualities are missing; no much larger clone stands one base away.

The source is a man between 18 and 35 years old in good health. The V and J genes are TRBV27 and TRBJ1-3, and 7 bases in between align with TRBD1. The sample taken for sequencing was naive CD4+ T cells sorted from blood. The meaning of the sample's cell subset or site label: CD45RA+ positively selected. The nucleotides are TGTGCCAGCAGACGGACAGGCCTTAGCTCTGGAAACACCATATATTTT. Its protein is CASRRTGLSSGNTIYF.